The 19 T cell receptor beta chains listed next were all sequenced from one sample in a study of breast tumors, draining lymph nodes, adjacent tissues. TCRdb reanalysed the multiplex PCR reads using MiXCR and keeps one entry per CDR3 protein. The table has about 31,000 distinct CDR3 sequences, under 80% seen once. The sample taken for sequencing was breast tumor tissue. These TCRs come from a female donor with breast cancer. Some clones in this sample may be carry-over from other donors' samples.

The genes are TRBV12-3 or TRBV12-4 and TRBJ2-2; D remains unclear. V lost 5 bases and J lost 8, with 18 bases in between. The CDR3 is 15 amino acids. CDR3 loop: CASSHVQVGVGELFF. The CDR3 DNA sequence: TGTGCCAGCAGTCACGTCCAAGTGGGCGTGGGGGAGCTGTTTTTT.

A few counts support this clonotype. The chain uses TRBV15 and TRBJ2-5; 7 bases are shared with TRBD2. This CDR3 comprises 14 residues. Losses at the gene ends were 3 bases for V and 4 bases for J; bases not matched to a gene: 5. The germline V gene has CDR1 LNHNV and CDR2 YYDKDF (reference sequence). The CDR3 loop is CATSSPSGVETQYF. The CDR3 nucleotides are TGTGCCACCAGCAGCCCAAGCGGGGTAGAGACCCAGTACTTC.

The V call is TRBV20-1, the J call TRBJ2-2, with D possibly matching TRBD1 (5 bases). Trimming removed 2 bases at V and 6 bases at J, with 13 bases between. There are 14 residues in the CDR3. The V gene's germline CDR1 is DFQATT and CDR2 SNEGSKA (reference sequence). The chain's CDR3 is CSARKPQGAGELFF. CDR3 in DNA: TGCAGTGCTAGAAAACCTCAGGGTGCCGGGGAGCTGTTTTTT.

The chain recombines TRBV7-9 with TRBJ2-7, with TRBD1 identical over 10 bases. J gave up 4 bases and V 2 bases, and 8 bases lay outside the gene matches. Germline loops: CDR1 SEHNR, CDR2 FQNEAQ (reference sequence). The CDR3 spans 16 residues. The CDR3 loop is CASSLTRDRGFYEQYF. The CDR3 bases are TGTGCCAGCAGCTTAACCAGGGACAGGGGCTTTTACGAGCAGTACTTC.

V gene TRBV15 combines with J gene TRBJ2-7, with 7 nucleotides matching TRBD1. Germline V gene sequence: CDR1 LNHNV, CDR2 YYDKDF (reference sequence). The CDR3 sequence is 15 residues long. The ends lost 4 bases at V and 0 bases at J; junction bases unmatched: 6. The CDR3 here is CATSIGQESSYEQYF. The CDR3 DNA sequence: TGTGCCACCAGCATAGGACAGGAGAGCTCCTACGAGCAGTACTTC. Based on the CDR3 plus reference TRBV15 and TRBJ2-7, the full variable domain is DAMVIQNPRYQVTQFGKPVTLSCSQTLNHNVMYWYQQKSSQAPKLLFHYYDKDFNNEADTPDNFQSRRPNTSFCFLDIRSPGLGDTAMYLCATSIGQESSYEQYFGPGTRLTVT.

This clonotype was seen repeatedly, ten times or more. The chain uses TRBV10-3 and TRBJ2-3; D unclear. V was shortened by 2 bases and J by 1 base, with 1 base between the two germline ends. This CDR3 spans 12 amino acids. Germline lookup yields CDR1 ENHRY and CDR2 SYGVKD. The CDR3 sequence: CAISEGTDTQYF. The DNA of the CDR3 is TGTGCCATCAGTGAGGGCACAGATACGCAGTATTTT.

This clonotype was counted between two and nine times. V is TRBV2 and J is TRBJ1-5; 7 nucleotides align to TRBD1. In germline, CDR1 is SNHLY, CDR2 FYNNEI. After removal of 5 bases from V and 6 bases from J, the junction contained 4 bases not matched to a gene. The CDR3 is 13 amino acids. This chain's CDR3 is CASSTQGVQPQHF. CDR3 coding DNA: TGTGCCAGCAGTACCCAGGGGGTTCAGCCCCAGCATTTT.

This clonotype came up a few times. The V gene is TRBV13, the J gene TRBJ2-7, with D unresolved. V was cut by 2 bases and J by 2 bases, with 7 bases left in between. Germline CDR1 reads PRHDT; CDR2 reads FYEKMQ (reference sequence). The CDR3 sequence is 13 residues long. CDR3 nucleotides: TGTGCCAGCAGCTTACGAAGCGCCTACGAGCAGTACTTC. Its translation is CASSLRSAYEQYF.

This sequence joins TRBV20-1 and TRBJ1-5, with D possibly TRBD1 on 6 matching bases. V shed 6 bases and J shed 0 bases, with 12 bases lying between them. This CDR3 is 14 amino acids long. From germline, CDR1 is DFQATT and CDR2 SNEGSKA (reference sequence). CDR3 DNA sequence: TGCAGTGCAAGCAGGGGAGGTAGCAATCAGCCCCAGCATTTT. Residues: CSASRGGSNQPQHF.

This clonotype was detected ten times or more. The genes are TRBV12-3 or TRBV12-4 and TRBJ2-6, with D perhaps matching TRBD1 (6 bases). The ends were cut back, 7 bases at V and 0 bases at J, with 10 bases in the middle. The CDR3 covers 15 residues. The CDR3 here is CASIIQGSGANVLTF. The CDR3 DNA reads as TGTGCCAGCATCATACAGGGCTCTGGGGCCAACGTCCTGACTTTC.

The chain carries TRBV7-8 and TRBJ2-5; D is unresolved. Germline V gene data show CDR1 as SGHVS and CDR2 as FQNEAQ. Trimming stripped 1 base from V and 1 base from J, with 10 bases between. The CDR3 is 15 residues long. The CDR3 DNA reads TGTGCCAGCAGCTTAGGGGTTAGCCTCCAAGAGACCCAGTACTTC. Its protein product is CASSLGVSLQETQYF.

This clonotype is medium-sized. The V call is TRBV19, the J call TRBJ2-7; possibly TRBD2 for D (7 bases). Trimming removed 6 bases at V and 4 bases at J, with 19 bases between. Germline V CDR1 and CDR2: LNHDA, SQIVND (reference sequence). The CDR3 is made up of 15 amino acids. The CDR3 region has the DNA TGTGCCAGTAGAGGAGGGGGGGCTGTGCCATACGAGCAGTACTTC. This gives the protein CASRGGGAVPYEQYF.

Ten or more counts support this clonotype. The J gene is TRBJ2-3, the V gene TRBV10-1, with TRBD2 matching over 12 bases. V gave up 4 bases and J gave up 9 bases; unmatched junction bases: 2. The CDR3 contains 13 residues. Germline V CDR1 and CDR2: WNHNN, SYGVQD (reference sequence). CDR3 nucleotide sequence: TGCGCCAGCAGTGGAGGGACTAGCGGGACGCAGTATTTT. Protein: CASSGGTSGTQYF.

The V gene is TRBV19, the J gene TRBJ1-2; perhaps TRBD1 as D (5 bases). This CDR3 spans 13 amino acids. Trimming shortened V by 3 bases and J by 4 bases, and 9 bases separated the two germline ends. Germline-derived CDR1 and CDR2 are LNHDA and SQIVND (reference sequence). The CDR3: CASSMGQSYGYTF. In nucleotides, the CDR3 is TGTGCCAGTAGTATGGGGCAGAGCTATGGCTACACCTTC. The complete variable domain, with remaining parts taken from reference TRBV19 and TRBJ1-2, reads DGGITQSPKYLFRKEGQNVTLSCEQNLNHDAMYWYRQDPGQGLRLIYYSQIVNDFQKGDIAEGYSVSREKKESFPLTVTSAQKNPTAFYLCASSMGQSYGYTFGSGTRLTVV.

This chain uses TRBV29-1 with TRBJ1-4; a weak D match, TRBD1 (5 bases). The CDR3 is 14 residues long. With 4 bases removed from V and 4 bases from J, the gap between germline ends came to 13 bases. CDR1 and CDR2 from the germline V gene are SQVTM and ANQGSEA. The CDR3 DNA is TGCAGCGTTGGGACTGGGGGTATTAATGAAAAACTGTTTTTT. This codes for CSVGTGGINEKLFF. The full variable domain, in which reference TRBV29-1 and TRBJ1-4 provide the parts outside the CDR3, is SAVISQKPSRDICQRGTSLTIQCQVDSQVTMMFWYRQQPGQSLTLIATANQGSEATYESGFVIDKFPISRPNLTFSTLTVSNMSPEDSSIYLCSVGTGGINEKLFFGSGTQLSVL.

This sequence joins TRBV24-1 and TRBJ1-2, with a possible D match to TRBD1 (5 bases). CDR1 is KGHDR and CDR2 is SFDVKD in the germline V gene. CDR3 length: 13 residues. V shed 2 bases and J shed 4 bases, with 7 bases lying between them. The CDR3 is CATSDSGTYGYTF. The CDR3 DNA is TGTGCCACCAGTGATTCGGGGACCTATGGCTACACCTTC.

This clonotype appeared many times. The chain has TRBV28 and TRBJ1-4; D gene uncertain. With 3 bases removed from V and 0 bases from J, the gap between germline ends came to 8 bases. Per the germline V gene, CDR1 is MDHEN and CDR2 is SYDVKM. This CDR3 is built from 15 residues. The DNA of the CDR3 is TGTGCCAGCAGTTTCGGGTCTGCAACTAATGAAAAACTGTTTTTT. It yields the protein CASSFGSATNEKLFF.

In its sample, this clonotype ranks as medium-sized. J is TRBJ1-3 and V is TRBV7-9; D uncertain. CDR3 size: 14 residues. V was clipped by 2 bases and J by 0 bases, with 5 bases between them. CDR1 and CDR2 (germline): SEHNR, FQNEAQ (reference sequence). The DNA of the CDR3 is TGTGCCAGCAGCTTATCTAGCTCTGGAAACACCATATATTTT. Amino acids: CASSLSSSGNTIYF.

CDR3 nucleotides: TGCAGTGCGGTCCCGGGAGGCCCCCTCTCCTACGAGCAGTACTTC. It yields the protein CSAVPGGPLSYEQYF. The chain links TRBV20-1 to TRBJ2-7, with 7 bases fitting TRBD2. V shed 6 bases and J 0 bases; nucleotides not matched to a gene: 11. The length of the CDR3 is 15 residues. Germline V lookup: CDR1 DFQATT, CDR2 SNEGSKA (reference sequence).